These 13 T cell receptor beta chains were sequenced from one sample in a study of STAT3 mutations in large granular lymphocyte leukemia. Broader study findings: At least one immunodominant TCR beta clonotype appeared in every T-cell large granular lymphocyte leukemia patient.

Their antigens remain unidentified. Profiled with immunoSEQ multiplex PCR; TCRdb holds only in-frame clones, not every one. This repertoire shows more than 10,000 clones, 81% found once; its top ten account for about 51%. The sample taken for sequencing was peripheral blood mononuclear cells. These TCRs come from a man in his sixties with T-cell large granular lymphocyte leukemia. Some clones in this sample may be carry-over from other donors' samples.

This clone has only one observation. The chain couples TRBV18 to TRBJ2-2, with D perhaps TRBD1 (6 bases). V was trimmed by 1 base and J by 5 bases, leaving 14 bases between them. Germline assignment: CDR1 KGHSH and CDR2 LQKENI. This CDR3 spans 16 amino acids. The DNA of the CDR3 is TGTGCCAGCTCACCACTCCAAGGGGGTGAGACCGGGGAGCTGTTTTTT. This gives the protein CASSPLQGGETGELFF.

The rearrangement links TRBV25-1 to TRBJ2-2, with D tentatively TRBD1 (6 bases). V lost 6 bases and J 0 bases, leaving 8 bases between the germline ends. The CDR3 runs to 14 residues. Germline loops: CDR1 MGHDK, CDR2 SYGVNS. The CDR3 DNA is TGTGCCAGCAGGGGACACGCGAACACCGGGGAGCTGTTTTTT. Protein product: CASRGHANTGELFF.

This chain uses TRBV5-1 with TRBJ1-6, with D possibly TRBD1 on 6 matching bases. CDR3 length: 16 amino acids. The V and J ends lost 5 bases and 4 bases respectively, with 16 bases between them. Germline assignment: CDR1 SGHRS and CDR2 YFSETQ. The CDR3 DNA reads TGCGCCAGCAGTTCAGGGGTTCAGCTATATAATTCACCCCTCCACTTT. Translating it yields CASSSGVQLYNSPLHF. The full variable domain, rest sourced from reference TRBV5-1 and TRBJ1-6, is KAGVTQTPRYLIKTRGQQVTLSCSPISGHRSVSWYQQTPGQGLQFLFEYFSETQRNKGNFPGRFSGRQFSNSRSEMNVSTLELGDSALYLCASSSGVQLYNSPLHFGNGTRLTVT.

This clone was counted a single time. The V gene is TRBV4-2, the J gene TRBJ2-6; no clear D. The CDR3 is made up of 11 amino acids. Germline CDR1 reads LGHNA; CDR2 reads YNFKEQ. The V and J ends lost 1 base and 12 bases respectively, with 4 bases between them. CDR3 loop: CASSQGSVLTF. Here the CDR3 DNA reads TGTGCCAGCAGCCAAGGGAGCGTCCTGACTTTC.

The chain uses TRBV13 and TRBJ2-7, with D possibly being TRBD2 (6 bases). Trimming removed 4 bases at V and 1 base at J, with 11 bases between. The CDR3 extends over 14 amino acids. CDR1 and CDR2 from the germline V gene are PRHDT and FYEKMQ (reference sequence). CDR3 loop: CASSSASVSYEQYF. Here the CDR3 DNA reads TGTGCCAGCAGCTCGGCTAGCGTTTCCTACGAGCAGTACTTC.

The chain combines TRBV13 with TRBJ1-1, with TRBD1 matching 8 bases. The length of the CDR3 is 15 residues. V was clipped by 4 bases and J by 0 bases; unmatched bases: 4. Germline CDR1 is PRHDT and CDR2 is FYEKMQ (reference sequence). The CDR3 sequence: CASSYEGQVNTEAFF. The CDR3 region has the DNA TGTGCCAGCAGCTATGAGGGACAGGTGAACACTGAAGCTTTCTTT.

The chain has TRBV5-1 and TRBJ1-2; weak D call: TRBD1 (6 bases). V lost 2 bases and J 4 bases, leaving 12 bases between the germline ends. Looked up from germline, CDR1 is SGHRS and CDR2 is YFSETQ. This CDR3 region has 14 residues. The CDR3 bases are TGCGCCAGCAGCTTACGGACAGCCTCCTATGGCTACACCTTC. It translates to CASSLRTASYGYTF.

The genes are TRBV7-9 and TRBJ2-5; 9 positions agree with TRBD2. The CDR3 consists of 18 residues. V gave up 1 base and J gave up 4 bases; unmatched junction bases: 13. The germline CDR1 and CDR2 sequences are SEHNR and FQNEAQ (reference sequence). CDR3 DNA sequence: TGTGCCAGCAGCTTAGATCGGGGTAGCGGGAGATGGGGAGAGACCCAGTACTTC. Encoded protein: CASSLDRGSGRWGETQYF. The full variable domain, with the rest looked up from reference TRBV7-9 and TRBJ2-5, is DTGVSQNPRHKITKRGQNVTFRCDPISEHNRLYWYRQTLGQGPEFLTYFQNEAQLEKSRLLSDRFSAERPKGSFSTLEIQRTEQGDSAMYLCASSLDRGSGRWGETQYFGPGTRLLVL.

This rearrangement joins TRBV5-6 to TRBJ2-7, with TRBD1 matching over 9 bases. The CDR3 sequence is 16 residues long. After removal of 4 bases from V and 2 bases from J, the junction contained 10 bases not matched to a gene. The germline V gene encodes CDR1 SGHDT and CDR2 YYEEEE. In DNA form, the CDR3 reads TGTGCCAGCAGCAGCGAACAGGGGGCACTAACCTACGAGCAGTACTTC. Translated, it gives CASSSEQGALTYEQYF. Complete variable domain (other parts from reference TRBV5-6 and TRBJ2-7): DAGVTQSPTHLIKTRGQQVTLRCSPKSGHDTVSWYQQALGQGPQFIFQYYEEEERQRGNFPDRFSGHQFPNYSSELNVNALLLGDSALYLCASSSEQGALTYEQYFGPGTRLTVT.

The chain links TRBV6-5 to TRBJ1-2, with TRBD1 identical over 8 bases. Per germline, CDR1 MNHEY and CDR2 SVGAGI. After removal of 4 bases from V and 5 bases from J, the junction contained 9 bases not matched to a gene. CDR3 length equals 15 residues. CDR3 in DNA: TGTGCCAGCAGTTCCCAGACAGGGGAACTATATGGCTACACCTTC. It is translated as CASSSQTGELYGYTF.

The rearrangement uses TRBV29-1 and TRBJ1-1; D unresolved. The V and J ends lost 1 base and 7 bases respectively, with 7 bases between them. Germline CDR1 reads SQVTM; CDR2 reads ANQGSEA. This CDR3 comprises 11 residues. The DNA for the CDR3 is TGCAGCGTTGAAGGCCGGAATGAAGCTTTCTTT. Protein: CSVEGRNEAFF.

The CDR3 region is CASRNAGNTEAFF. For the CDR3, the DNA is TGTGCCAGCCGCAACGCGGGCAACACTGAAGCTTTCTTT. The chain uses TRBV6-5 and TRBJ1-1, with no clear D. Germline values: CDR1 MNHEY, CDR2 SVGAGI. This CDR3 spans 13 amino acids. V was shortened by 8 bases and J by 2 bases, with 12 bases between the two germline ends.

This clone turned up a few times. The V and J genes are TRBV5-4 and TRBJ1-2, with a tentative D call TRBD1 (5 bases). The CDR3 totals 13 residues. Trimming pared 1 base from V and 4 bases from J, leaving 8 bases between. CDR1 SGHNT and CDR2 YYREEE come from the germline V gene (reference sequence). CDR3 DNA sequence: TGTGCCAGCAGCTTGCCCGACAGCTATGGCTACACCTTC. Protein product: CASSLPDSYGYTF.